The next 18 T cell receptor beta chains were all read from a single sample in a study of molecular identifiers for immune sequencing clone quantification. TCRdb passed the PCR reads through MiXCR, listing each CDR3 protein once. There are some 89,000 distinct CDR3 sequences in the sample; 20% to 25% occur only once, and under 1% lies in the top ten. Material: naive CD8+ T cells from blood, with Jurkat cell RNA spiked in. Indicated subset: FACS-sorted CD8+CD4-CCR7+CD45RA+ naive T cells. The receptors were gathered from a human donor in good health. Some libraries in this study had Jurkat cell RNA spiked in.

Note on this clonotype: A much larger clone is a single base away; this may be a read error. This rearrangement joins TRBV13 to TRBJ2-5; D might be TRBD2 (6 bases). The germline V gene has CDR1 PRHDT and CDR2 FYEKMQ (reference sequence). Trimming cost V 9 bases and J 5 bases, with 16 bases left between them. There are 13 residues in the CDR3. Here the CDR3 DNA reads TGTGCCAGTCGGGAGAGTTCGGTGGAGACCCAGTACTTC. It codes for CASRESSVETQYF.

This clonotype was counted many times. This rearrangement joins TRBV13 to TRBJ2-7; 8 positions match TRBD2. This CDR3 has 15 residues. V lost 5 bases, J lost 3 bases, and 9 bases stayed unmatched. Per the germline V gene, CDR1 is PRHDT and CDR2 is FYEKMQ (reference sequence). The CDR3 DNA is TGTGCCAGCAGCCCATCTAGCGGGCCCGGCTACGAGCAGTACTTC. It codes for CASSPSSGPGYEQYF.

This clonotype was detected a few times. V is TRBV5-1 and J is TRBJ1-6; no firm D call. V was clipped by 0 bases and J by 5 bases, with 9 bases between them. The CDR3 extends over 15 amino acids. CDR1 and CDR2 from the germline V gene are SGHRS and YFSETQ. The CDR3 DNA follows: TGCGCCAGCAGCTTGGCTCCGGGAAATAATTCACCCCTCCACTTT. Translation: CASSLAPGNNSPLHF.

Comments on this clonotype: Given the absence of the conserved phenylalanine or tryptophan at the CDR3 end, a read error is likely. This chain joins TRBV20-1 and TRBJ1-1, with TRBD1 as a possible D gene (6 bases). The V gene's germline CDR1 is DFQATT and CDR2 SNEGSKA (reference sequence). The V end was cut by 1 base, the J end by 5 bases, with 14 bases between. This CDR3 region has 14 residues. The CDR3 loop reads CSARVAGGGTEAFS. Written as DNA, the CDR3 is TGCAGTGCTAGAGTAGCGGGGGGCGGAACTGAAGCTTTCTCT.

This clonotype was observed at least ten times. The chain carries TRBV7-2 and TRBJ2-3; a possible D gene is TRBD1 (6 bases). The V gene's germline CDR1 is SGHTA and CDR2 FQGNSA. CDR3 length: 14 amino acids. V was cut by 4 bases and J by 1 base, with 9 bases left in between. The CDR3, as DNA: TGTGCCAGCAGCTCCGGACAGCGCACAGATACGCAGTATTTT. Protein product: CASSSGQRTDTQYF.

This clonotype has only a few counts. CDR3 bases: TGTGCCAGCAGTTACGAGGGGGAGACCCAGTACTTC. Translation: CASSYEGETQYF. The J gene is TRBJ2-5, the V gene TRBV6-5; D could derive from TRBD1 or TRBD2 (5 bases each). Per the germline V gene, CDR1 is MNHEY and CDR2 is SVGAGI. The CDR3 loop spans 12 amino acids. Trimming removed 2 bases at V and 5 bases at J, with 6 bases between.

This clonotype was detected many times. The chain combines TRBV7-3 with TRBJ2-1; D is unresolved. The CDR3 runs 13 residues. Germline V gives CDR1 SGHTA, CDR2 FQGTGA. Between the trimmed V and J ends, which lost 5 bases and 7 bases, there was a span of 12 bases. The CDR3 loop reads CASSAGVGNEQFF. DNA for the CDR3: TGTGCCAGCAGCGCAGGAGTGGGGAATGAGCAGTTCTTC. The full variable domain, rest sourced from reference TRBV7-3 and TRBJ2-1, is GAGVSQTPSNKVTEKGKYVELRCDPISGHTALYWYRQSLGQGPEFLIYFQGTGAADDSGLPNDRFFAVRPEGSVSTLKIQRTERGDSAVYLCASSAGVGNEQFFGPGTRLTVL.

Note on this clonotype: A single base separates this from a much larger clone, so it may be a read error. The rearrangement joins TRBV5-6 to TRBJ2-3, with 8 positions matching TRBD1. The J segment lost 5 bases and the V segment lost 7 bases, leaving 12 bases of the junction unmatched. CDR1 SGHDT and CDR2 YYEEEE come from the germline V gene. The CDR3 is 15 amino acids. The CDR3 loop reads CASGPEQGAIDTQYF. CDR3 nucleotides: TGTGCCAGCGGCCCCGAGCAGGGGGCAATAGATACGCAGTATTTT.

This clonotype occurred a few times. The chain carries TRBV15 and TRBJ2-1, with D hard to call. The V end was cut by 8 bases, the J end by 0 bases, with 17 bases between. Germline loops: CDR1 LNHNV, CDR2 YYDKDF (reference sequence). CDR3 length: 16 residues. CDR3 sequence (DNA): TGTGCCACCGCTGCAACTACTCCCAGCTCCTACAATGAGCAGTTCTTC. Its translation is CATAATTPSSYNEQFF.

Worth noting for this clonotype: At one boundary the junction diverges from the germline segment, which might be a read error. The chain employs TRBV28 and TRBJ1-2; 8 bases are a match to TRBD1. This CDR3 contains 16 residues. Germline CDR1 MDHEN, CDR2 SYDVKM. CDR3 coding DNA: TGTGCCCGCAGTCCCGGGCCAGGGGGCTCCGGCTTAGGCTACCCCTTC. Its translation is CARSPGPGGSGLGYPF.

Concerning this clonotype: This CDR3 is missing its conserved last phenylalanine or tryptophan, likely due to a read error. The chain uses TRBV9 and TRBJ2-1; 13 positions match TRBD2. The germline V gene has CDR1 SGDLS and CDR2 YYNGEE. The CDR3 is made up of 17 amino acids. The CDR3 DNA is TGTGCTAGCAGCGTTGTAGGAACTAGCGGGGGGGACAATGAGCAGTTCCTC. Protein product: CASSVVGTSGGDNEQFL.

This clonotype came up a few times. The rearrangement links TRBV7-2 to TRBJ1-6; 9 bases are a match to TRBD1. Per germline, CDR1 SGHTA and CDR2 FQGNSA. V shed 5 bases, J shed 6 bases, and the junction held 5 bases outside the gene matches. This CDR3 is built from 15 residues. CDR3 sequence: CASSPGTGSNSPLHF. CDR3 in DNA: TGTGCCAGCAGCCCCGGGACAGGGAGTAATTCACCCCTCCACTTT. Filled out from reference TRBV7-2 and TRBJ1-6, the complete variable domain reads GAGVSQSPSNKVTEKGKDVELRCDPISGHTALYWYRQSLGQGLEFLIYFQGNSAPDKSGLPSDRFSAERTGGSVSTLTIQRTQQEDSAVYLCASSPGTGSNSPLHFGNGTRLTVT.

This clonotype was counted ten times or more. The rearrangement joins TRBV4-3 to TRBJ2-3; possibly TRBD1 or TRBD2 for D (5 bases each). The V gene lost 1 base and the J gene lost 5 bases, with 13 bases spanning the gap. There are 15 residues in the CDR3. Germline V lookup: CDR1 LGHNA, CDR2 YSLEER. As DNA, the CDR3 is TGCGCCAGCAGCCAAGTTCGCAGGGCGGGAGATACGCAGTATTTT. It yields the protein CASSQVRRAGDTQYF.

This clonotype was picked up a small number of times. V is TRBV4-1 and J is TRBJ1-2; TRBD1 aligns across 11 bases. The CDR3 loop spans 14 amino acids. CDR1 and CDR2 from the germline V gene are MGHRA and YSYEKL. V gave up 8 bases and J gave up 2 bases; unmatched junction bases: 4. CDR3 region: CASSGDRGNYGYTF. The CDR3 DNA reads TGCGCCAGCTCTGGGGACAGGGGGAACTATGGCTACACCTTC.

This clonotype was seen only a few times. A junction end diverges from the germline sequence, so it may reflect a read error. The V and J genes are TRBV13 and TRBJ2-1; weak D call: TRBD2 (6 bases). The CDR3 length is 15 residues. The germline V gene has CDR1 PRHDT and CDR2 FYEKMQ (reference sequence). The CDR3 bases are TGTGCCAGCAGCCTAGGACTACCTACCTACAATGAGCAGTTCTTC. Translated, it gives CASSLGLPTYNEQFF.

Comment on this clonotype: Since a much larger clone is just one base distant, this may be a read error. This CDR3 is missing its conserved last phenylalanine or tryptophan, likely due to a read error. The CDR3 sequence: CASSEGQGTNTEAFL. CDR3 nucleotide sequence: TGTGCCAGCAGCGAAGGACAGGGGACGAACACTGAAGCTTTCCTT. The rearrangement joins TRBV7-9 to TRBJ1-1; 9 bases map to TRBD1. Germline V CDR1 and CDR2: SEHNR, FQNEAQ (reference sequence). Trimming cost V 5 bases and J 1 base; bases outside gene matches: 5. This CDR3 region has 15 residues.

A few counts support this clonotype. Here the CDR3 reads CSASSPGYGYTF. The CDR3 region has the DNA TGCAGTGCTAGCTCCCCGGGATATGGCTACACCTTC. V gene TRBV20-1 combines with J gene TRBJ1-2, with D unresolved. Germline lookup yields CDR1 DFQATT and CDR2 SNEGSKA (reference sequence). The V end was cut by 3 bases, the J end by 5 bases, with 10 bases between. CDR3 size: 12 residues.

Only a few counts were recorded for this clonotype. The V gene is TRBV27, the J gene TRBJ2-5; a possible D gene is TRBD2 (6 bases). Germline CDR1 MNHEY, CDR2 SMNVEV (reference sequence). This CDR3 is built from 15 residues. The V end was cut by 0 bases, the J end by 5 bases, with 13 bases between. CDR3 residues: CASSLSGLYGETQYF. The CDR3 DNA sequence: TGTGCCAGCAGTTTATCCGGACTATACGGGGAGACCCAGTACTTC.